The TCR beta chain described here comes from a study of T cells in Graves' hyperthyroidism and ophthalmopathy. Findings of the study overall: The model identified upcoming ophthalmopathy a median around 7.1 months ahead of onset. The authors' 13 V-J model separated ophthalmopathy from stable hyperthyroidism.

What was amplified from RNA transcripts were TCR beta CDR3 regions. The HTBI primer set was used in a first-round RT-PCR of the TCR CDR3. TCRdb analysed the multiplex PCR reads with MiXCR anew, one entry per CDR3 protein. This table holds roughly 93,000 distinct CDR3 sequences, 35% to 45% found once. The germline V gene has CDR1 ENHRY and CDR2 SYGVKD. This CDR3 is 14 amino acids long. Trimming left V 0 bases short and J 0 bases short, with 6 bases between. Any patient presenting with uncontrolled infection, other autoimmune disease, pregnancy or lactation was left out. The study based diagnoses on clinical symptoms, serum thyroxine and TRAb, thyroid ultrasound and orbital computed tomography. With respect to this clonotype: The antigen is unknown.

This receptor was obtained from a woman in her 30s with Graves' hyperthyroidism. This sequence joins TRBV10-3 and TRBJ2-7; D is unresolved. The sample comprised peripheral blood or thyroid tissue (not recorded which). CDR3 bases: TGTGCCATCAGTGAGTCGAGGAGCTCCTACGAGCAGTACTTC. This gives the protein CAISESRSSYEQYF.